The text below deals with one TCR beta chain. Its antigen remains unknown. The data were obtained in a study of CD8 T cells in ankylosing spondylitis. Quantitative 5'-RACE with molecular barcodes was used to make the TCR beta libraries. One entry per CDR3 protein results from TCRdb running MiXCR on the 5' RACE reads. The table records approximately 540,000 distinct CDR3 sequences, roughly 13% of them present only once. The J segment lost 8 bases and the V segment lost 2 bases, leaving 6 bases of the junction unmatched. The CDR3 loop spans 14 amino acids. The V gene's germline CDR1 is DFQATT and CDR2 SNEGSKA (reference sequence). Broader study findings: A TCR beta motif made of fewer than ten highly homologous variants seemed typical of ankylosing spondylitis blood. Earlier studies detected some motif variants in reactive arthritis synovial fluid and blood. From matched ankylosing spondylitis synovial fluid, disease-linked clones were reportedly recovered at significantly enriched levels.

This chain joins TRBV20-1 and TRBJ2-7; 13 positions match TRBD2. Input material: blood, either unsorted or a sorted T cell fraction (not recorded which). This sequence was found in a male donor with ankylosing spondylitis. The CDR3, as DNA: TGCAGTGCTAGACGGACTAGCGGGAGCCCCCAGCAGTACTTC. This encodes CSARRTSGSPQQYF.